This T cell receptor (beta chain) originates from a study of beta chain features in type 1 diabetes. General study results and limits: Type 1 diabetes patients had TCRB CDR3s that were shorter (moderately but significantly so) in all four CD4+ subsets.

One heparinised draw of blood, averaging about 120 mL, came from each donor. Sorting with CD45RO/CCR7/CD25/CD127/CD95/CD27 yielded naive, central memory, regulatory and stem-like memory CD4+ cells. Each population that was sorted was more than 98% pure. Germline loops: CDR1 MNHEY, CDR2 SMNVEV (reference sequence). The ends lost 3 bases at V and 7 bases at J; junction bases unmatched: 8. The CDR3 runs 14 residues. The sample holds a few counts of this clone. What it binds is unknown. Expressed TCRB transcripts were sequenced, since all the RNA that had been isolated was reverse transcribed. Method: immunoSEQ multiplex PCR; TCRdb's copy keeps in-frame clones and lacks some. The sample holds under 400,000 clones; roughly 12% are singletons and the top ten take around 0.0099%.

This TCR was recovered from a woman aged 18-35 years with type 1 diabetes. Sequencing input: naive CD4+ T cells from blood. The chain recombines TRBV27 with TRBJ1-2, with 7 bases aligning to TRBD1. CDR3 residues: CASSFGRGKGGYTF. The CDR3 nucleotides are TGTGCCAGCAGTTTCGGCAGGGGGAAGGGTGGCTACACCTTC.